This T cell receptor beta chain stems from a study of T-cell reconstitution after alpha-beta-depleted transplantation in children. Preparation of the TCRbeta library involved a method that used unique molecular identifiers. One entry per CDR3 protein results from TCRdb running MiXCR on the PCR reads. The sample has about 600,000 distinct CDR3 sequences; about 23% are singletons. A few counts support this clonotype. Its cognate antigen is unknown. In germline, CDR1 is LNHNV, CDR2 YYDKDF (reference sequence). The CDR3 consists of 16 residues. V was pared by 2 bases and J by 0 bases, with 11 bases between. Study outcomes and limitations: At the one-year point after transplant, T-cell counts and TCRbeta diversity were found to come mostly from T cells that had been newly produced. Two months or so post-transplant, alpha-beta T cells reportedly derived from several hundred expanded graft clones.

The clonotype originates from a boy in the first two years of life who had a stem cell transplant for acute myeloid leukemia, so the T cells may come from the graft donor. The chain couples TRBV15 to TRBJ1-5; tentative D call: TRBD1 (5 bases). Material: PBMCs, mostly from graft donor cells, obtained 360 days after TCRalphabeta/CD19-depleted stem cell transplant. The CDR3 region is CATSRKAGYSNQPQHF. CDR3 in DNA: TGTGCCACCAGCAGAAAAGCAGGGTATAGCAATCAGCCCCAGCATTTT.